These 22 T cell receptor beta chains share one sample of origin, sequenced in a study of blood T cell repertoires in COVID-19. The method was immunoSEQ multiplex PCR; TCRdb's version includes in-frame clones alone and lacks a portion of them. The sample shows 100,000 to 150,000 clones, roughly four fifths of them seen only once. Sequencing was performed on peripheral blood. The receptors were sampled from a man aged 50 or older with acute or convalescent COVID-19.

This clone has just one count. The chain's CDR3 is CASSQGWVYNEQFF. CDR3 DNA: TGTGCCAGCAGCCAGGGGTGGGTCTACAATGAGCAGTTCTTC. V and J are TRBV6-5 and TRBJ2-1, with D possibly matching TRBD1 (6 bases). There are 14 residues in the CDR3. From germline, CDR1 is MNHEY and CDR2 SVGAGI. V gave up 6 bases and J gave up 3 bases, with 12 bases separating them.

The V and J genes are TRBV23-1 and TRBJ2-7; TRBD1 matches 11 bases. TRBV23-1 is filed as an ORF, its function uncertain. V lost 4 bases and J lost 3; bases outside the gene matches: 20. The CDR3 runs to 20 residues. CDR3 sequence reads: CASSLQCSGQGDPRSYEQYF. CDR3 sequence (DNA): TGCGCCAGCAGTCTACAATGTTCGGGACAGGGGGATCCGCGGAGCTACGAGCAGTACTTC.

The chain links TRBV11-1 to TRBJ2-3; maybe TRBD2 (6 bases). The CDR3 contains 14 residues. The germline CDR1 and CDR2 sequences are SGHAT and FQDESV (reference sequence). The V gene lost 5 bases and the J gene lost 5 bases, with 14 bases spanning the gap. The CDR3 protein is CASSPRLEEDTQYF. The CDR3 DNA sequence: TGTGCCAGCAGCCCAAGACTAGAAGAAGATACGCAGTATTTT. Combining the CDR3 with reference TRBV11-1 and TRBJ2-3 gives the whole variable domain EAEVAQSPRYKITEKSQAVAFWCDPISGHATLYWYRQILGQGPELLVQFQDESVVDDSQLPKDRFSAERLKGVDSTLKIQPAELGDSAMYLCASSPRLEEDTQYFGPGTRLTVL.

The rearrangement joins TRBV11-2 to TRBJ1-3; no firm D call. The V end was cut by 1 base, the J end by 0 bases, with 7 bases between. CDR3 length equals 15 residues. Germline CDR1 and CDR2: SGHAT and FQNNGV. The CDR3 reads CASSLGPDSGNTIYF. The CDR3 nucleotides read TGTGCCAGCAGCTTAGGGCCAGACTCTGGAAACACCATATATTTT.

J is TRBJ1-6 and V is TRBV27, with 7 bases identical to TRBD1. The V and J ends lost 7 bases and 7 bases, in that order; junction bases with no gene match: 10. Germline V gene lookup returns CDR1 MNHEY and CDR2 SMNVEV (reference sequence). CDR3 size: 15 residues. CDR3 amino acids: CASTPDRDRNSPLHF. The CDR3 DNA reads TGTGCCAGCACCCCCGACAGGGATCGCAATTCACCCCTCCACTTT.

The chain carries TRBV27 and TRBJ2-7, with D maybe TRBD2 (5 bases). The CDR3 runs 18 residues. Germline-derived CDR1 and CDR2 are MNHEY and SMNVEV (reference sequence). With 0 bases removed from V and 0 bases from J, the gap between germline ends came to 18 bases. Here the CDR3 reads CASSLSAPEYSVSYEQYF. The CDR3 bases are TGTGCCAGCAGTTTATCGGCGCCCGAGTATAGCGTCTCCTACGAGCAGTACTTC.

The CDR3 loop is CASRAGGPPETQYF. CDR3 DNA: TGTGCCAGCAGAGCGGGGGGGCCCCCAGAGACCCAGTACTTC. This chain connects TRBV11-2 to TRBJ2-5; 10 nucleotides match TRBD2. The CDR3 runs 14 residues. CDR1 is SGHAT, CDR2 FQNNGV, per germline. The V gene end was trimmed by 6 bases and the J gene end by 4 bases; junction bases not matched to a gene: 5.

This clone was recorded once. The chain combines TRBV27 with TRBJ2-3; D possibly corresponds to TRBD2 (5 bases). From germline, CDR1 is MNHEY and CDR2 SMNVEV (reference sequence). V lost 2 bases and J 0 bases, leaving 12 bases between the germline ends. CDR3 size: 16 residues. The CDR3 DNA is TGTGCCAGCAGTTTAGTGGGCGGGTTCAGCACAGATACGCAGTATTTT. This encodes CASSLVGGFSTDTQYF.

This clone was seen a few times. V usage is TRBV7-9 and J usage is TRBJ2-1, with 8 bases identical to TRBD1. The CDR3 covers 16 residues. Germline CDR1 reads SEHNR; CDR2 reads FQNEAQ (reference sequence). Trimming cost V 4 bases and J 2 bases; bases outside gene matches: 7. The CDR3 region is CASSSSGQGPYNEQFF. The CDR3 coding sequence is TGTGCCAGCAGCTCAAGCGGACAGGGCCCCTACAATGAGCAGTTCTTC. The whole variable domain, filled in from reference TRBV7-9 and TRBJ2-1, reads DTGVSQNPRHKITKRGQNVTFRCDPISEHNRLYWYRQTLGQGPEFLTYFQNEAQLEKSRLLSDRFSAERPKGSFSTLEIQRTEQGDSAMYLCASSSSGQGPYNEQFFGPGTRLTVL.

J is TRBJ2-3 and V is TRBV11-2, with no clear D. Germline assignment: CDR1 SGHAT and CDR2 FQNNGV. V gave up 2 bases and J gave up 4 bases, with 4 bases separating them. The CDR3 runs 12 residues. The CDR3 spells CASSLQADTQYF. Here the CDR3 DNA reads TGTGCCAGCAGCTTACAGGCAGATACGCAGTATTTT.

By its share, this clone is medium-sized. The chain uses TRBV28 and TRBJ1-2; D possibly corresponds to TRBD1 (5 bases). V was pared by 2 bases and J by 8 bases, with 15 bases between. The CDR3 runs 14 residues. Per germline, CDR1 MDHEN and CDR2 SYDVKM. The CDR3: CASSLPDSLGGYTF. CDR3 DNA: TGTGCCAGCAGTTTACCCGACAGTTTGGGAGGCTACACCTTC.

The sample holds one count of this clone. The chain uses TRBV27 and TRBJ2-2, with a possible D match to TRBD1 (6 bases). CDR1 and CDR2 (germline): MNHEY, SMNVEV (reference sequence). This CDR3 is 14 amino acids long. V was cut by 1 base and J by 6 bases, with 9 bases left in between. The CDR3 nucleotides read TGTGCCAGCAGTTTATTCAGGGGTGCCGGGGAGCTGTTTTTT. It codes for CASSLFRGAGELFF.

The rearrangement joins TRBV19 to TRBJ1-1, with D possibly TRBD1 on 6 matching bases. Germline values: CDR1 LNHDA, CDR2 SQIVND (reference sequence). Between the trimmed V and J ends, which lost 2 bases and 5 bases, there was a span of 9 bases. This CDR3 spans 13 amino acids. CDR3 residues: CASSIQGQTEAFF. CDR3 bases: TGTGCCAGTAGTATACAGGGGCAGACTGAAGCTTTCTTT.

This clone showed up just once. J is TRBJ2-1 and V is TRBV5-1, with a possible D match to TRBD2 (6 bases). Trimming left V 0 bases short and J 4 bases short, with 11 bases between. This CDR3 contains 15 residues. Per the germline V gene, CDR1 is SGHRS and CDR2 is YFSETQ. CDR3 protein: CASSLEEGWYNEQFF. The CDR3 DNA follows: TGCGCCAGCAGCTTGGAGGAGGGATGGTACAATGAGCAGTTCTTC.

CDR3 protein: CASSTGIGYTF. The CDR3 DNA reads TGCGCCAGCAGCACAGGGATCGGCTACACCTTC. The rearrangement links TRBV4-1 to TRBJ1-2, with D possibly matching TRBD1 (6 bases). The germline CDR1 and CDR2 sequences are MGHRA and YSYEKL. V lost 5 bases, J lost 8 bases, and 9 bases lay in between. This CDR3 has 11 residues.

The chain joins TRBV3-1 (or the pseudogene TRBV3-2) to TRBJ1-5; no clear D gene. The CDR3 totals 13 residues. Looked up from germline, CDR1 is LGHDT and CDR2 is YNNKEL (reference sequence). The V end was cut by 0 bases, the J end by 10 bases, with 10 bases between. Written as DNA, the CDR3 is TGTGCCAGCAGCCAAGAGATCGGGTCCCCCCAGCATTTT. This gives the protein CASSQEIGSPQHF.

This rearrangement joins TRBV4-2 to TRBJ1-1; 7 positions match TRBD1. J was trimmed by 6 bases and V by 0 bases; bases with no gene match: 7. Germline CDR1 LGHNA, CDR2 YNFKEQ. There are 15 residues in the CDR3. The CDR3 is CASSQDQGGRAEAFF. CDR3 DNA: TGTGCCAGCAGCCAAGATCAGGGGGGAAGGGCTGAAGCTTTCTTT.

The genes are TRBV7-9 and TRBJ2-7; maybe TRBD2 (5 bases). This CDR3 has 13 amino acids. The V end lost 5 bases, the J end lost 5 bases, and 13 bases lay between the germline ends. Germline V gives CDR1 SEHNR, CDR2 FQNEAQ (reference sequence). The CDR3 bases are TGTGCCAGCAGCCTCAACCGGGGTAACGAGCAGTACTTC. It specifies CASSLNRGNEQYF.

CDR3 region: CASRTGWRRSPLHF. Here the CDR3 DNA reads TGTGCCAGTAGAACAGGGTGGCGGCGTTCACCCCTCCACTTT. The genes are TRBV19 and TRBJ1-6; tentative D call: TRBD1 (6 bases). With 6 bases removed from V and 9 bases from J, the gap between germline ends came to 15 bases. There are 14 residues in the CDR3. The V gene's germline CDR1 is LNHDA and CDR2 SQIVND (reference sequence).

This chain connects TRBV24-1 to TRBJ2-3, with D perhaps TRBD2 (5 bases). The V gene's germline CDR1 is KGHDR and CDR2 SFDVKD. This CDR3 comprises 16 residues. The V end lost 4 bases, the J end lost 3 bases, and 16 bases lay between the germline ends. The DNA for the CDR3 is TGTGCCACCAGTGAGCTCGAAGTAGGGAGAACAGATACGCAGTATTTT. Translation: CATSELEVGRTDTQYF.

DNA of the CDR3: TGTGCCAGCAGCTTTGGCGGGGAAGTCAGCCAGCCCCAGCATTTT. Translated, it gives CASSFGGEVSQPQHF. This chain links TRBV5-6 with TRBJ1-5; unclear D gene. With 2 bases removed from V and 7 bases from J, the gap between germline ends came to 16 bases. CDR3 length: 15 residues. Germline assignment: CDR1 SGHDT and CDR2 YYEEEE. Full variable domain (missing parts from reference TRBV5-6 and TRBJ1-5): DAGVTQSPTHLIKTRGQQVTLRCSPKSGHDTVSWYQQALGQGPQFIFQYYEEEERQRGNFPDRFSGHQFPNYSSELNVNALLLGDSALYLCASSFGGEVSQPQHFGDGTRLSIL.

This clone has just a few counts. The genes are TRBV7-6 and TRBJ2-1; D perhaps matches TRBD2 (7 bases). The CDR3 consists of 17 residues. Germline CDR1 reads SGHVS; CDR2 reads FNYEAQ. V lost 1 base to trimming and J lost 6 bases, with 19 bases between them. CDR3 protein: CASSLGRGGHAPNEQFF. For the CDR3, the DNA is TGTGCCAGCAGCTTAGGGAGGGGGGGGCACGCCCCCAATGAGCAGTTCTTC.